What follows describes a single T cell receptor (beta chain). TCRdb's table, derived via immunoSEQ multiplex PCR, lists solely in-frame clones and lacks some. The sample lists under 350,000 clones; around 86% were seen once. V was clipped by 7 bases and J by 3 bases; unmatched bases: 10. The CDR3 is 15 residues long. CDR1 MDHEN and CDR2 SYDVKM come from the germline V gene. This sample was included in a study of blood T cell repertoires in COVID-19. At the level of the study: Italy, Spain and the United States were the sources of the convalescent and acute COVID-19 samples.

The genes are TRBV28 and TRBJ1-1, with 8 bases matching TRBD1. The clonotype comes from a young woman who had recovered from COVID-19. The sample comprised PBMCs or T cells enriched from blood (not recorded which). The CDR3 loop reads CASTAGQGAYTEAFF. CDR3 nucleotide sequence: TGTGCCAGCACGGCCGGGCAGGGGGCCTACACTGAAGCTTTCTTT.